The entry below gives a single TCR beta chain sequence along with its context. Its cognate antigen is unknown. The data were produced by immunoSEQ multiplex PCR, yet TCRdb's version contains in-frame clones alone and is incomplete. The data contain 50,000 to 65,000 clones, 75% to 95% of them singletons. The source of the sample is a study of T cell responses to AZD1222 COVID-19 vaccine. Study findings and constraints: Repertoires were collected only later (after the peak T cell response had occurred). White British people made up most donors, females outnumbered males, and clonal diversity was possibly underestimated. The study identified only five to seven AZD1222 recipients as seropositive at baseline.

Per germline, CDR1 MDHEN and CDR2 SYDVKM. This CDR3 region has 12 residues. Trimming left V 4 bases short and J 4 bases short, with 7 bases between. This receptor was obtained from an adult who received the MenACWY meningococcal vaccine as a control. Specimen: peripheral blood, collected 28 days after the second dose of the MenACWY control vaccine. This chain connects TRBV28 to TRBJ1-1, with no clear D. CDR3 DNA sequence: TGTGCCAGCAGTTCCTGGCCCACTGAAGCTTTCTTT. Residues: CASSSWPTEAFF.